A selection of T cell receptor beta chains follows, all from one sample in a study of T cells in Graves' hyperthyroidism and ophthalmopathy. TCRdb reprocessed the multiplex PCR reads with MiXCR, giving one entry per CDR3 protein. The table includes 300,000 to 350,000 distinct CDR3 sequences, more than 11% detected once. Specimen: blood. Source of these receptors: a woman between 25 and 40 years old with Graves' hyperthyroidism. CDR3s include the opening cysteine and the closing phenylalanine or tryptophan.

>TRBV7-9|TRBJ2-5
CASSLTSGQETQYF
>TRBV7-6|TRBJ1-2
CASSLTNARADSYTF
>TRBV7-9|TRBJ2-5
CASSSTSGSVGETQYF
>TRBV5-1|TRBJ2-3
CASSLGTSGSDTQYF
>TRBV4-1|TRBJ1-2
CASSQTQGQKYGYTF
>TRBV11-2|TRBJ2-7
CASSPLRDFAYEQYF
>TRBV27|TRBJ1-1
CASSEGWKTEAFF
>TRBV6-1|TRBJ2-3
CASSEDAGVQVHTDTQYF
>TRBV11-2|TRBJ2-2
CASSQGRGDTGELFF
>TRBV6-2/TRBV6-3|TRBJ2-7
CASSSPVEETGSYEQYF
>TRBV7-8|TRBJ2-2
CASSREPPPVRRSLGELFF